This passage covers 3 T cell receptor beta chains from one sample sequenced in a study of human T cells and chemical hapten exposure. Time point of the sample: pre-sensitization, week 0. The sample's treatment: therapeutic diphenylcyclopropenone sensitization with weekly scalp DPC. TCRdb re-analysed the RACE reads in MiXCR, keeping a single row per CDR3 protein. This repertoire shows fewer than 140,000 distinct CDR3 sequences, 9.5% to 15% found once; its top ten account for 1.5% to 2%. This specimen was whole blood, taken in connection with sensitization to the hapten diphenylcyclopropenone (DPC). The receptors here all came from a woman between 50 and 59 years old with alopecia areata. Some clones in this sample may be carry-over from other donors' samples.

This clonotype came up a few times. V is TRBV29-1 and J is TRBJ2-2; D is possibly TRBD1 (5 bases). Deletions cut 4 bases from V and 2 bases from J, with 11 bases between. CDR3 length: 14 residues. Looked up from germline, CDR1 is SQVTM and CDR2 is ANQGSEA. The CDR3 region has the DNA TGCAGCGTTGTCCGGCAGGGAAACACCGGGGAGCTGTTTTTT. Amino acids: CSVVRQGNTGELFF.

This clonotype was found a few times. J is TRBJ2-1 and V is TRBV6-6; TRBD1 agrees at 8 bases. Trimming at V came to 5 bases and at J to 5 bases, leaving 5 bases not matched to a gene. Germline V lookup: CDR1 MNHNY, CDR2 SVGAGI (reference sequence). CDR3 length: 14 amino acids. The CDR3 is CASSTGTGHNEQFF. The CDR3 bases are TGTGCCAGCAGTACCGGGACAGGCCACAATGAGCAGTTCTTC.

This clonotype was observed a handful of times. J is TRBJ1-6 and V is TRBV28; D not certain. Trimming took 4 bases from V and 9 from J, leaving 4 bases between them. The CDR3 extends over 11 amino acids. CDR1 is MDHEN, CDR2 SYDVKM, per germline. The CDR3 region has the DNA TGTGCCAGCAGTTCGGGTTCACCCCTCCACTTT. It specifies CASSSGSPLHF.